This entry is about one T cell receptor beta chain. The target antigen is unknown. The data were taken from a study of CD8 T cells in Susac syndrome. The RNA input was roughly 0.45 to 1 ug, and it was reverse transcribed with random hexamers. Each CDR3 protein is one row after TCRdb ran MiXCR on the immunoSEQ multiplex PCR reads. The table shows approximately 150,000 distinct CDR3 sequences, with approximately 92% occurring only once. The CD8+ and CD4+ T cells were negatively isolated, with the TEMRA cells enriched by FACS. The germline CDR1 and CDR2 sequences are SEHNR and FQNEAQ (reference sequence). The CDR3 sequence is 12 residues long. V was cut by 5 bases and J by 8 bases, with 12 bases left in between. Study-level results: The study acknowledged a relatively small number of individuals in its TCR sequencing and HLA analysis.

The source is a human donor in good health. The chain carries TRBV7-9 and TRBJ1-2; D is possibly TRBD1 (6 bases). The sample taken for sequencing was CD4+ T cells from PBMCs. CDR3 in DNA: TGTGCCAGCAGCCGAAAGACAGGCGGCTACACCTTC. Translated: CASSRKTGGYTF.